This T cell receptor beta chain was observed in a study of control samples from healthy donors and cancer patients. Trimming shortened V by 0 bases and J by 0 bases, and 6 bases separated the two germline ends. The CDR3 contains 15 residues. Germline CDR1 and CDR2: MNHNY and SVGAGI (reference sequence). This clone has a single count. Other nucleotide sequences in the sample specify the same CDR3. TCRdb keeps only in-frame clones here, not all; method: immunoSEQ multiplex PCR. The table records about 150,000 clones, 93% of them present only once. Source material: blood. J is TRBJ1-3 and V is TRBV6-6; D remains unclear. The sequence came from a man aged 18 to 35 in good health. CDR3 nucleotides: TGTGCCAGCAGTTACTCTGGAGGCTCTGGAAACACCATATATTTT. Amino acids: CASSYSGGSGNTIYF.